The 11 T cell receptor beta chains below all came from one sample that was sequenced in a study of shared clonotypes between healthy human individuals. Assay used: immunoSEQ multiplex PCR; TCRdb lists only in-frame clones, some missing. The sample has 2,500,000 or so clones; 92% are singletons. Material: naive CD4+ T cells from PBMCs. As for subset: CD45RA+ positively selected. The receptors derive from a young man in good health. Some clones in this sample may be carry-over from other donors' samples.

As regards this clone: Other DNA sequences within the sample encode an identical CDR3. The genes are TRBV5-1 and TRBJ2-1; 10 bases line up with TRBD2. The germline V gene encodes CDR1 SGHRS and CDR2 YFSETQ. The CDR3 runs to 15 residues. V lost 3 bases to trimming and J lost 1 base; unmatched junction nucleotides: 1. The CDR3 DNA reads TGCGCCAGCAGCTCACTAGCGGGATCCTACAATGAGCAGTTCTTC. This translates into CASSSLAGSYNEQFF.

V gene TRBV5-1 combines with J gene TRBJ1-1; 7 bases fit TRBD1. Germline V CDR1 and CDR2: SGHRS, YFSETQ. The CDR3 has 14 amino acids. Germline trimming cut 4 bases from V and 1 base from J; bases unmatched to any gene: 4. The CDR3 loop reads CASSGGGRNTEAFF. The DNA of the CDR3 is TGCGCCAGCAGCGGAGGGGGCAGGAACACTGAAGCTTTCTTT.

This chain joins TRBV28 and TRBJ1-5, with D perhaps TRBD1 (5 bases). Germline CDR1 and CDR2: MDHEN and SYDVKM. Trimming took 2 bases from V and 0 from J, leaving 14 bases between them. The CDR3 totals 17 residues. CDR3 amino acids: CASSLTRGRNSNQPQHF. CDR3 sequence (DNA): TGTGCCAGCAGTTTAACCCGGGGCAGGAATAGCAATCAGCCCCAGCATTTT.

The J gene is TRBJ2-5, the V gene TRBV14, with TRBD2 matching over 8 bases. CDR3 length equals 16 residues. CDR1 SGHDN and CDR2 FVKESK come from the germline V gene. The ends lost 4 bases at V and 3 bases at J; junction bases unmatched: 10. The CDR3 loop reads CASSRTLPGGKETQYF. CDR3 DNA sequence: TGTGCCAGCAGCCGGACGCTGCCGGGAGGGAAAGAGACCCAGTACTTC.

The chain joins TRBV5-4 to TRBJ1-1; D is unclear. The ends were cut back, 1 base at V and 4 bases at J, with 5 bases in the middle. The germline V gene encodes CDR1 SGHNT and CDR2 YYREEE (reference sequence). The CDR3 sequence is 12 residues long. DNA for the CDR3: TGTGCCAGCAGCTTGAGGACCACTGAAGCTTTCTTT. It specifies CASSLRTTEAFF.

The CDR3 region has the DNA TGTGCCAGCAGTTTATCGCCCAGGGGGGGCCACGAGCAGTACTTC. The encoded protein is CASSLSPRGGHEQYF. The genes are TRBV28 and TRBJ2-7; perhaps D is TRBD1 or TRBD2 (7 bases each). CDR3 length: 15 residues. Germline-derived CDR1 and CDR2 are MDHEN and SYDVKM. V lost 1 base, J lost 5 bases, and 15 bases lay in between.

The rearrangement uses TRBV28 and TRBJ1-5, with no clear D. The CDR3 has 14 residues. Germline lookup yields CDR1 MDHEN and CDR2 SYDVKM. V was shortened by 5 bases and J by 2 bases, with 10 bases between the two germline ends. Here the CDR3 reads CASSINRGNQPQHF. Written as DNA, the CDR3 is TGTGCCAGCAGTATAAACCGTGGCAATCAGCCCCAGCATTTT.

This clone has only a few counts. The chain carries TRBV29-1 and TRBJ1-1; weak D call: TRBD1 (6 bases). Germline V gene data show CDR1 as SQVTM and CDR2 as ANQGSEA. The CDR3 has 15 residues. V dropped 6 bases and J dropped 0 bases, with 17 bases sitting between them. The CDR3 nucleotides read TGCAGCGTCGGGGGCCTGGCCAGGGTGAACACTGAAGCTTTCTTT. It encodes CSVGGLARVNTEAFF.

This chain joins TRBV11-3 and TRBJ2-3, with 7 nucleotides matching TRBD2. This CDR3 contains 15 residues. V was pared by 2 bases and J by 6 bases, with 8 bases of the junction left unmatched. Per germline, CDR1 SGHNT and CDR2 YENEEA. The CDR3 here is CASSLSRLGGDTQYF. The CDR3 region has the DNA TGTGCCAGCAGCTTAAGTCGTTTGGGAGGGGATACGCAGTATTTT.

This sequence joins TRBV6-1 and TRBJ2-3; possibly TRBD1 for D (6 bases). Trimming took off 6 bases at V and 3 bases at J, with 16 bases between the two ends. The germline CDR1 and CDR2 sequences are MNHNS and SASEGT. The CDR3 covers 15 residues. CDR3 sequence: CASSSSGAGTDTQYF. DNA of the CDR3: TGTGCCAGCAGCTCTTCAGGGGCAGGAACAGATACGCAGTATTTT.

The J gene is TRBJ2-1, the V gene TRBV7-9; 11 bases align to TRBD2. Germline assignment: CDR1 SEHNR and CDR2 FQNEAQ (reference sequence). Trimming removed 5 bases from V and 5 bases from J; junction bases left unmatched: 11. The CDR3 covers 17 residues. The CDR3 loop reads CASSPHSGRADDNEQFF. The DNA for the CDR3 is TGTGCCAGCAGCCCTCATAGCGGGAGGGCCGACGACAATGAGCAGTTCTTC.